The next 23 T cell receptor beta chains were all read from a single sample in a study of T cells in Graves' hyperthyroidism and ophthalmopathy. There were TCR beta CDR3 regions amplified from RNA transcripts. During a first-round RT-PCR of the TCR CDR3, the HTBI primer set was used. TCRdb re-analysed the multiplex PCR reads in MiXCR, keeping a single row per CDR3 protein. Seen here are roughly 710,000 distinct CDR3 sequences, 30% to 40% observed once, and the top ten hold about a third. Sequencing input: blood. Receptors originate from a woman aged 40 to 50 with Graves' hyperthyroidism.

The chain carries TRBV7-2 and TRBJ2-7; 7 nucleotides align to TRBD2. Germline CDR1 is SGHTA and CDR2 is FQGNSA. Losses at the gene ends were 1 base for V and 7 bases for J; bases not matched to a gene: 7. The CDR3 runs 14 residues. The CDR3 is CASSLDRGLLEQYF. DNA of the CDR3: TGTGCCAGCAGCTTAGATAGGGGACTATTGGAGCAGTACTTC. Together with reference TRBV7-2 and TRBJ2-7, the CDR3 gives the full variable domain: GAGVSQSPSNKVTEKGKDVELRCDPISGHTALYWYRQSLGQGLEFLIYFQGNSAPDKSGLPSDRFSAERTGGSVSTLTIQRTQQEDSAVYLCASSLDRGLLEQYFGPGTRLTVT.

This clonotype was found many times. The CDR3 protein is CASGGQGWNTEAFF. DNA of the CDR3: TGTGCCAGCGGGGGACAGGGGTGGAACACTGAAGCTTTCTTT. The chain carries TRBV9 and TRBJ1-1; TRBD1 agrees at 10 bases. This CDR3 has 14 residues. Unmatched junction bases numbered 4, after V lost 7 bases and J lost 1 base. The germline V gene encodes CDR1 SGDLS and CDR2 YYNGEE.

The count of this clonotype is one. The V gene is TRBV20-1, the J gene TRBJ2-5; 8 nucleotides align to TRBD1. The CDR3 is made up of 13 amino acids. Germline values: CDR1 DFQATT, CDR2 SNEGSKA (reference sequence). The CDR3 coding sequence is TGCAGGGTTCCGGGACAGGCTCTGGAGACCCAGTACTTC. Translated: CRVPGQALETQYF.

This clonotype has at least ten counts. The chain combines TRBV29-1 with TRBJ2-2, with D maybe TRBD2 (6 bases). The germline V gene encodes CDR1 SQVTM and CDR2 ANQGSEA. V lost 6 bases and J 6 bases, leaving 14 bases between the germline ends. The CDR3 extends over 13 amino acids. Written as DNA, the CDR3 is TGCAGCGTCTCCCCGGGGGAGTCCGGGGAGCTGTTTTTT. This codes for CSVSPGESGELFF.

V is TRBV6-2 or TRBV6-3 and J is TRBJ1-1, with D unclear. This CDR3 is 13 amino acids long. The germline gives CDR1 MNHEY, CDR2 SVGEGT. The V gene lost 2 bases and the J gene lost 3 bases, with 7 bases spanning the gap. The DNA for the CDR3 is TGTGCCAGCAGTTACGAGGTCTACACTGAAGCTTTCTTT. Residues: CASSYEVYTEAFF.

Regarding this clonotype: A junction boundary mismatches the germline segment, possibly from a read error. The chain has TRBV5-1 and TRBJ2-2; D is possibly TRBD1 (6 bases). In germline, CDR1 is SGHRS, CDR2 YFSETQ. The CDR3 covers 13 residues. DNA for the CDR3: TGTGCCAGCCCGACAGGAAACACCGGGGAGCTGTTTTTT. This sequence encodes CASPTGNTGELFF.

In its sample, this clonotype was seen many times. This sequence joins TRBV9 and TRBJ1-1; D possibly corresponds to TRBD1 (6 bases). This CDR3 has 14 residues. Trimming removed 3 bases from V and 4 bases from J, with 13 bases in between. Germline values: CDR1 SGDLS, CDR2 YYNGEE. The CDR3 region is CASSGPGAGTEAFF. The CDR3, as DNA: TGTGCCAGCAGCGGGCCGGGGGCAGGCACTGAAGCTTTCTTT.

This clonotype turned up a few times. CDR3 loop: CASSPRGPNSGNTIYF. The CDR3 coding sequence is TGTGCCAGCAGCCCAAGGGGCCCCAACTCTGGAAACACCATATATTTT. The J gene is TRBJ1-3, the V gene TRBV7-2, with D possibly matching TRBD1 (5 bases). Germline V gives CDR1 SGHTA, CDR2 FQGNSA. The length of the CDR3 is 16 residues. Trimming left V 5 bases short and J 0 bases short, with 14 bases between.

The rearrangement uses TRBV6-1 and TRBJ1-5; D remains ambiguous. V lost 7 bases to trimming and J lost 7 bases, with 14 bases between them. Per the germline V gene, CDR1 is MNHNS and CDR2 is SASEGT. The CDR3 has 13 residues. DNA for the CDR3: TGTGCCAGCATGGATGTAAGGTGGCAGCCCCAGCATTTT. Its protein is CASMDVRWQPQHF.

Worth noting for this clonotype: A much larger clone is a single base away; this may be a read error. The gene calls are TRBV7-8 and TRBJ2-7, with no clear D. Germline CDR1 reads SGHVS; CDR2 reads FQNEAQ. This CDR3 comprises 15 residues. CDR3 loop: CASSRPASTSHEQYF. The DNA for the CDR3 is TGTGCCAGCAGCAGACCGGCTTCAACCTCCCACGAGCAGTACTTC.

Note on this clonotype: The junction and the germline gene differ at one end; a read error may be behind it. The gene calls are TRBV11-1 and TRBJ2-5, with D hard to call. The CDR3 runs to 15 residues. CDR1 is SGHAT, CDR2 FQDESV, per germline (reference sequence). CDR3 region: CASSQEGFVGETQYF. CDR3 DNA sequence: TGCGCCAGCAGCCAAGAAGGGTTTGTAGGAGAGACCCAGTACTTC. Supplemented by reference TRBV11-1 and TRBJ2-5, the full variable domain reads EAEVAQSPRYKITEKSQAVAFWCDPISGHATLYWYRQILGQGPELLVQFQDESVVDDSQLPKDRFSAERLKGVDSTLKIQPAELGDSAMYLCASSQEGFVGETQYFGPGTRLLVL.

The sample holds many counts of this clonotype. The chain combines TRBV19 with TRBJ1-2; D gene unclear. The germline V gene has CDR1 LNHDA and CDR2 SQIVND (reference sequence). V was trimmed by 3 bases and J by 1 base, leaving 12 bases between them. The CDR3 sequence is 15 residues long. The CDR3 DNA sequence: TGTGCCAGTAGTATGGACTGGCAGAGTAACTATGGCTACACCTTC. The encoded protein is CASSMDWQSNYGYTF.

The chain carries TRBV7-9 and TRBJ1-2, with D unresolved. Trimming removed 4 bases from V and 2 bases from J, with 11 bases in between. CDR3 length equals 14 residues. Germline V gene lookup returns CDR1 SEHNR and CDR2 FQNEAQ (reference sequence). This CDR3 reads CASSSPLGNYGYTF. DNA for the CDR3: TGTGCCAGCAGCTCACCCCTGGGGAACTATGGCTACACCTTC.

This clonotype was detected many times. The chain links TRBV2 to TRBJ2-7; either TRBD1 or TRBD2 may supply D (5 bases each). V was trimmed by 7 bases and J by 0 bases, leaving 13 bases between them. This CDR3 is 14 amino acids long. The V gene's germline CDR1 is SNHLY and CDR2 FYNNEI. CDR3 nucleotides: TGTGCCAGCATCCTAGGGGAGAGCTCCTACGAGCAGTACTTC. Translated, it gives CASILGESSYEQYF.

This chain connects TRBV27 to TRBJ1-1; no firm D call. The germline V and J ends were trimmed by 0 bases and 0 bases, with 11 bases remaining between them. The length of the CDR3 is 16 residues. Germline assignment: CDR1 MNHEY and CDR2 SMNVEV (reference sequence). The CDR3 nucleotides read TGTGCCAGCAGTTTATCATACCCCAACATGAACACTGAAGCTTTCTTT. This encodes CASSLSYPNMNTEAFF.

This clonotype has a handful of counts. This chain joins TRBV19 and TRBJ1-5; D call uncertain. V shed 4 bases and J shed 2 bases, with 12 bases lying between them. The CDR3 has 15 residues. CDR1 is LNHDA, CDR2 SQIVND, per germline (reference sequence). CDR3: CASSTAQKGNQPQHF. CDR3 bases: TGTGCCAGTAGTACAGCTCAGAAGGGCAATCAGCCCCAGCATTTT.

The CDR3 here is CASSSSFGELFF. CDR3 coding DNA: TGTGCCAGCAGTTCCTCCTTTGGGGAGCTGTTTTTT. The genes are TRBV28 and TRBJ2-2; D not resolved. Trimming took 4 bases from V and 8 from J, leaving 8 bases between them. The CDR3 consists of 12 residues. Germline V gives CDR1 MDHEN, CDR2 SYDVKM.

This clonotype showed up many times. This sequence joins TRBV5-1 and TRBJ2-2; D uncertain. The germline V gene has CDR1 SGHRS and CDR2 YFSETQ. Trimming shortened V by 2 bases and J by 1 base, and 6 bases separated the two germline ends. This CDR3 comprises 14 residues. CDR3 sequence reads: CASSLAMNTGELFF. The CDR3 region has the DNA TGCGCCAGCAGCTTAGCGATGAACACCGGGGAGCTGTTTTTT.

This clonotype was observed at least ten times. The chain carries TRBV10-3 and TRBJ2-7; 9 bases line up with TRBD1. V gave up 8 bases and J gave up 2 bases; unmatched junction bases: 10. Germline V gene sequence: CDR1 ENHRY, CDR2 SYGVKD. The CDR3 is 15 amino acids. Here the CDR3 DNA reads TGTGCCATCGGGGCTGGGGACAGGGATACCTACGAGCAGTACTTC. Protein: CAIGAGDRDTYEQYF.

V usage is TRBV19 and J usage is TRBJ1-6; D perhaps matches TRBD1 (5 bases). The CDR3 has 15 residues. Germline lookup yields CDR1 LNHDA and CDR2 SQIVND (reference sequence). With 3 bases removed from V and 9 bases from J, the gap between germline ends came to 15 bases. The CDR3 spells CASSINIRGGSPLHF. The DNA of the CDR3 is TGTGCCAGTAGTATCAACATACGGGGGGGTTCACCCCTCCACTTT.

This chain joins TRBV10-3 and TRBJ1-5, with 7 positions matching TRBD1. Trimming at V came to 7 bases and at J to 2 bases, leaving 2 bases not matched to a gene. Per the germline V gene, CDR1 is ENHRY and CDR2 is SYGVKD. CDR3 length: 13 residues. The CDR3 spells CAIKGGGNQPQHF. The CDR3 region has the DNA TGTGCCATCAAAGGGGGCGGCAATCAGCCCCAGCATTTT.

The J gene is TRBJ2-7, the V gene TRBV7-8; D is perhaps TRBD1 or TRBD2 (6 bases each). Trimming shortened V by 5 bases and J by 0 bases, and 14 bases separated the two germline ends. Per the germline V gene, CDR1 is SGHVS and CDR2 is FQNEAQ. The CDR3 consists of 15 residues. The CDR3 nucleotides read TGTGCCAGCAGCGCGCGTTGGGGGGCCTCCTACGAGCAGTACTTC. Its translation is CASSARWGASYEQYF.

The V and J genes are TRBV7-9 and TRBJ1-2; no definite D call. V lost 1 base and J 4 bases, leaving 16 bases between the germline ends. There are 16 residues in the CDR3. Germline V gene data show CDR1 as SEHNR and CDR2 as FQNEAQ (reference sequence). CDR3 sequence reads: CASSLDVGTDLYGYTF. The DNA of the CDR3 is TGTGCCAGCAGCTTAGATGTTGGAACAGACCTCTATGGCTACACCTTC.